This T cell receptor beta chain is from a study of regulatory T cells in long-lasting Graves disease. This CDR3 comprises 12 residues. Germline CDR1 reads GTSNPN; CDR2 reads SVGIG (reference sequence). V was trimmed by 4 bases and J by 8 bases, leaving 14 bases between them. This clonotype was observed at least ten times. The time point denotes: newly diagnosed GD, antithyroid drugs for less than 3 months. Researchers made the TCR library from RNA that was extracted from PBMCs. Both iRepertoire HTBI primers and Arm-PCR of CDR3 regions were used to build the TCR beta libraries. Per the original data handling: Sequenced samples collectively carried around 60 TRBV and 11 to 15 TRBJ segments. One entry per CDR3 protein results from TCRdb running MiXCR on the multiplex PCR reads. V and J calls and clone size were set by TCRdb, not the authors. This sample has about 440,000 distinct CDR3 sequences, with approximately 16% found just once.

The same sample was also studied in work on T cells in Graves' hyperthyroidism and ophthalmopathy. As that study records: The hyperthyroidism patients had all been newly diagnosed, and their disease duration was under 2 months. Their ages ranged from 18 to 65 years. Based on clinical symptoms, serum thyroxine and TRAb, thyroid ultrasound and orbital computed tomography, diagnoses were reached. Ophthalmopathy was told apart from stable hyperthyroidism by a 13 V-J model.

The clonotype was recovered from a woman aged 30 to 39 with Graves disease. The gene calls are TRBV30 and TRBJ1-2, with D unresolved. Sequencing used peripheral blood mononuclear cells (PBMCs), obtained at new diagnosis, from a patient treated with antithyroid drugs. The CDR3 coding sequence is TGTGCCTGGACTAAGGGTTCTCGGGGCTACACCTTC. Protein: CAWTKGSRGYTF.